These T cell receptor beta chains were read from a single sample in a study of prognosis after radiotherapy for stage I lung cancer. TCRdb re-called the multiplex PCR reads through MiXCR, storing one row per CDR3 protein. Counted here are approximately 23,000 distinct CDR3 sequences, roughly 40% occurring once; the ten biggest clones make up roughly three fifths. The sequenced sample was PBMCs, obtained before or after stereotactic body radiation therapy (not recorded which). The receptors were sampled from a donor aged 50 or older with non-small cell lung cancer. The CDR3 runs from the conserved cysteine through the conserved F or W. The order of the fields is J gene, D gene, clone size, V gene, CDR3 protein, CDR3 DNA. D genes are given only for firm matches. Expanded clones get a size class; other rows say once, few or many, or leave the size out.

TRBJ2-3,.,many,TRBV5-1,CASSLEGGYTQYF,TGCGCCAGCAGCTTGGAGGGGGGCTATACGCAGTATTTT
TRBJ2-1,.,.,TRBV5-1,CASSLVQGGFNEHFF,TGCGCCAGCAGCCTGGTACAGGGTGGGTTCAATGAGCATTTCTTC
TRBJ2-3,TRBD1,.,TRBV4-1,CASSPIDRGQVGEQYF,TGCGCCAGCAGCCCAATCGACAGGGGGCAGGTCGGGGAGCAGTATTTT
TRBJ2-7,TRBD1,many,TRBV18,CASSMTGPPYEQYF,TGTGCCAGCTCTATGACAGGGCCCCCCTACGAGCAGTACTTC
TRBJ2-1,TRBD2,many,TRBV7-3,CASSKAGDRGSEQFF,TGTGCCAGCAGCAAAGCGGGAGACCGTGGGAGTGAGCAGTTCTTC
TRBJ1-3,.,many,TRBV19,CASSLPQYSGNTIYF,TGTGCCAGTAGTCTTCCACAGTACTCTGGAAACACCATATATTTT
TRBJ2-1,TRBD2,many,TRBV2,CASSERLAGNNEQFF,TGTGCCAGCAGTGAGCGTCTAGCGGGAAATAATGAGCAGTTCTTC
TRBJ1-2,.,many,TRBV12-3/TRBV12-4,CASSLYRVGGYTF,TGTGCCAGCAGTTTATACAGGGTTGGTGGCTACACCTTC
TRBJ2-7,TRBD1,many,TRBV20-1,CSARWDRGPWYEQYF,TGCAGTGCTAGATGGGACAGGGGGCCTTGGTACGAGCAGTACTTC
TRBJ2-7,.,.,TRBV11-3,CASSFAATVSYYQYF,TGTGCCAGCAGCTTTGCGGCAACCGTATCCTACTATCAGTACTTC
TRBJ1-2,TRBD1,once,TRBV6-1,CASAPGDRGLGYTF,TGTGCCAGCGCCCCGGGGGACAGGGGGCTCGGCTACACCTTC
TRBJ2-7,.,many,TRBV10-3,CAISEDYEQYF,TGTGCCATCAGTGAAGACTACGAGCAGTACTTC
TRBJ2-3,.,many,TRBV5-4,CASSSSTDTQYF,TGTGCCAGCAGCTCGAGCACAGATACGCAGTATTTT
TRBJ2-2,.,many,TRBV9,CASSVARGVTGELFF,TGTGCCAGCAGCGTAGCACGCGGGGTCACCGGGGAGCTGTTTTTT
TRBJ2-5,.,many,TRBV2,CASSEAGSWETQYF,TGTGCCAGCAGTGAAGCGGGTTCCTGGGAGACCCAGTACTTC
TRBJ1-5,.,.,TRBV20-1,CSAKPIKGGNQPQHF,TGCAGTGCCAAACCCATCAAGGGAGGAAATCAGCCCCAGCATTTT
TRBJ2-5,.,many,TRBV7-2,CASSLVGGKETQYF,TGTGCCAGCAGCTTAGTGGGCGGAAAAGAGACCCAGTACTTC
TRBJ1-3,.,many,TRBV28,CASVQGSGNIIYF,TGTGCCAGCGTCCAGGGATCTGGAAACATCATATATTTT
TRBJ2-1,TRBD2,.,TRBV11-3,CASRPPSGGYNEQFF,TGTGCCAGCAGACCCCCTAGCGGGGGATACAATGAGCAGTTCTTC
TRBJ2-2,.,.,TRBV14,CASSQVYVPGAGELFF,TGTGCCAGCAGCCAAGTTTATGTACCAGGGGCCGGGGAGCTGTTTTTT